This TCR beta chain is from a study of cytomegalovirus exposure and HLA in healthy donors. Points from the study as a whole: The tendency of first-cohort TCR clusters to co-occur in the 120 or so validation repertoires emerged from a later analysis. The study listed around 150 cytomegalovirus-associated TCR beta chains.

This clone came up once. The antigen remains unidentified. This same CDR3 is encoded by further DNA sequences in the sample. This CDR3 is 14 amino acids long. Trimming shortened V by 0 bases and J by 2 bases, and 8 bases separated the two germline ends. The germline V gene encodes CDR1 MNHEY and CDR2 SVGAGI. Repertoires were generated with immunoSEQ multiplex PCR, while TCRdb's copy carries only in-frame clones and drops some. This sample has about 360,000 clones, with 80% to 90% found just once. This TCR was sampled from a woman aged 18-35 years in good health and CMV-seronegative. The genes are TRBV6-5 and TRBJ2-7; TRBD1 is a possible D gene (5 bases). Specimen: PBMCs. The DNA for the CDR3 is TGTGCCAGCAGTTACTCCCAGGGTACCTACGAGCAGTACTTC. It encodes CASSYSQGTYEQYF.